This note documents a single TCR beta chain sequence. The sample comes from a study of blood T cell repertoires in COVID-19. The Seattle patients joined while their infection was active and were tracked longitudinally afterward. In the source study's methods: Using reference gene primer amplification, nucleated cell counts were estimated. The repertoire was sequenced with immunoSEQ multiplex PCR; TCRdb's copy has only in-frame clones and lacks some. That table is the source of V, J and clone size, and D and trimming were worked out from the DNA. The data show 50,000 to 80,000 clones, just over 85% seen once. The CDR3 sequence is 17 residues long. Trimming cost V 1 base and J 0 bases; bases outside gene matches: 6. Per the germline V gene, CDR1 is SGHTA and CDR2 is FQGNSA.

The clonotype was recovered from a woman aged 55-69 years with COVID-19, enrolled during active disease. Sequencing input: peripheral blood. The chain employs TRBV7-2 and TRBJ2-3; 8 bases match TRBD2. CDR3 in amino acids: CASSLEAASGSTDTQYF. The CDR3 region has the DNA TGTGCCAGCAGCTTAGAGGCGGCTAGCGGGAGCACAGATACGCAGTATTTT.